This record covers a single T cell receptor (beta chain). The data originate from a study of blood T cell repertoires in COVID-19. Study-wide context: The United States, Italy and Spain were the sources of the acute and convalescent COVID-19 samples. PBMCs, B-cell-depleted T cells, or T cells were the source of the cDNA or gDNA that made up the material.

V shed 4 bases and J 4 bases; nucleotides not matched to a gene: 9. Germline loops: CDR1 SGHRS, CDR2 YFSETQ. CDR3 length: 17 amino acids. In the source study's methods: Nucleated cell counts were estimated from reference gene primer amplification. The method was immunoSEQ multiplex PCR; TCRdb's version includes in-frame clones alone and lacks a portion of them. That table supplies the V and J calls and clone size; D and trimming were determined from the DNA. The table shows under 400,000 clones, with about 90% occurring only once. The material sequenced was peripheral blood. V is TRBV5-1 and J is TRBJ1-4; 11 bases agree with TRBD1. The source is a man aged 18 to 29 with active or convalescent COVID-19. CDR3 coding DNA: TGCGCCAGCAGCCTATGGACAGGGGGCGACGGTAATGAAAAACTGTTTTTT. The encoded protein is CASSLWTGGDGNEKLFF.